This entry describes one T cell receptor beta chain. Its antigen is currently unknown. The data derive from a study of high-grade serous ovarian cancer treatment subgroups. Study outcomes and limitations: Spatial context was lost because tumors were sequenced in bulk. Higher neoantigen levels went with greater TCR clonal relatedness.

Tumor samples were obtained before definitive surgery or chemotherapy. TCRdb keeps only in-frame clones here, not all; method: immunoSEQ multiplex PCR. The sample shows about 3,200 clones, over 55% of them seen only once. The source of this sequence is a human donor with high-grade serous ovarian cancer. Specimen: tumor tissue.

The DNA of the CDR3 is TGTGCCAGCAGCCCCTGGACAGGAGCGAACACTGAAGCTTTCTTT. Its protein is CASSPWTGANTEAFF. The chain uses TRBV5-5 and TRBJ1-1; 7 nucleotides agree with TRBD1. The CDR3 has 15 amino acids. CDR1 and CDR2 from the germline V gene are SGHKS and YYEKEE (reference sequence). V lost 4 bases, J lost 1 base, and 7 bases stayed unmatched.